One and the same sample provided the 15 T cell receptor beta chains below, sequenced in a study of T cell clones after liver transplantation. The protocol was immunoSEQ multiplex PCR, while the TCRdb copy is restricted to in-frame clones and leaves out a portion. The sample consists of more than 100,000 clones, around 84% of them appearing once. This material consisted of CD4+ T cells from blood, taken around 44 months after liver transplant. These receptors were obtained from a human patient who received a liver transplant. The graft donor may be the source of some T cells.

The chain combines TRBV4-1 with TRBJ1-6, with 8 positions matching TRBD1. From germline, CDR1 is MGHRA and CDR2 YSYEKL. With 1 base clipped from V and 0 bases from J, the junction kept 8 bases outside the gene matches. The CDR3 extends over 19 amino acids. CDR3 bases: TGCGCCAGCAGCCAAGCCACTGGACAGGGTTTCTCCTATAATTCACCCCTCCACTTT. Translation gives CASSQATGQGFSYNSPLHF.

The CDR3 sequence is CASSMMGGSTDTQYF. Written as DNA, the CDR3 is TGTGCCAGTAGTATGATGGGAGGGAGCACAGATACGCAGTATTTT. This chain connects TRBV19 to TRBJ2-3; the match to TRBD2 covers 7 bases. The CDR3 runs to 15 residues. V shed 3 bases, J shed 0 bases, and the junction held 3 bases outside the gene matches. Per the germline V gene, CDR1 is LNHDA and CDR2 is SQIVND (reference sequence).

This clone was seen a single time. The chain has TRBV13 and TRBJ1-2; TRBD1 might be the D (5 bases). The ends were cut back, 2 bases at V and 1 base at J, with 11 bases in the middle. This CDR3 spans 15 amino acids. CDR1 and CDR2 from the germline V gene are PRHDT and FYEKMQ (reference sequence). The CDR3 sequence: CASSLTRGSNYGYTF. The DNA for the CDR3 is TGTGCCAGCAGCTTAACCCGGGGCAGTAACTATGGCTACACCTTC.

The chain couples TRBV15 to TRBJ1-6; D unresolved. The V gene's germline CDR1 is LNHNV and CDR2 YYDKDF (reference sequence). CDR3 length equals 12 residues. With 5 bases removed from V and 8 bases from J, the gap between germline ends came to 7 bases. The CDR3 DNA is TGTGCCACCAGCGCCGACGATTCACCCCTCCACTTT. It codes for CATSADDSPLHF.

In its sample, this clone was seen once. This rearrangement joins TRBV5-4 to TRBJ2-7; TRBD2 matches at 7 bases. The CDR3 extends over 12 amino acids. Losses at the gene ends were 1 base for V and 6 bases for J; bases not matched to a gene: 1. The germline gives CDR1 SGHNT, CDR2 YYREEE (reference sequence). The CDR3 is CASSLSGGEQYF. The CDR3 region has the DNA TGTGCCAGCAGCTTGTCGGGGGGCGAGCAGTACTTC.

This clone was found once. V is TRBV2 and J is TRBJ1-2; D unresolved. CDR1 SNHLY and CDR2 FYNNEI come from the germline V gene. Trimming took 1 base from V and 8 from J, leaving 8 bases between them. CDR3 length: 12 amino acids. CDR3 in DNA: TGTGCCAGCAGTGAAGTGAGGACCGGCTACACCTTC. Amino acid sequence: CASSEVRTGYTF.

The chain carries TRBV7-2 and TRBJ2-7, with 7 bases identical to TRBD1. Trimming removed 4 bases from V and 1 base from J; junction bases left unmatched: 10. Germline V gives CDR1 SGHTA, CDR2 FQGNSA. CDR3 size: 16 residues. For the CDR3, the DNA is TGTGCCAGCAGCTATGCCCCCGGGACAGCTTCCTACGAGCAGTACTTC. Protein sequence: CASSYAPGTASYEQYF.

The sample holds one count of this clone. The chain combines TRBV11-2 with TRBJ2-7, with 8 bases identical to TRBD2. Germline V lookup: CDR1 SGHAT, CDR2 FQNNGV. The CDR3 extends over 15 amino acids. Trimming cost V 5 bases and J 2 bases; bases outside gene matches: 8. This CDR3 is CASSPTPSGPYEQYF. The CDR3 DNA sequence: TGTGCCAGCAGCCCCACCCCTAGCGGGCCCTACGAGCAGTACTTC. The complete variable domain, with remaining parts taken from reference TRBV11-2 and TRBJ2-7, reads EAGVAQSPRYKIIEKRQSVAFWCNPISGHATLYWYQQILGQGPKLLIQFQNNGVVDDSQLPKDRFSAERLKGVDSTLKIQPAKLEDSAVYLCASSPTPSGPYEQYFGPGTRLTVT.

This clone showed up just a few times. The V gene is TRBV5-4, the J gene TRBJ1-3, with D possibly being TRBD1 (5 bases). V was pared by 2 bases and J by 6 bases, with 12 bases between. Germline V lookup: CDR1 SGHNT, CDR2 YYREEE (reference sequence). There are 14 residues in the CDR3. CDR3 sequence (DNA): TGTGCCAGCAGCTTCAGTGGGGCCGAAAACACCATATATTTT. This codes for CASSFSGAENTIYF.

The V and J genes are TRBV6-5 and TRBJ1-1, with TRBD1 as a possible D gene (6 bases). This CDR3 is built from 13 residues. CDR1 and CDR2 (germline): MNHEY, SVGAGI. V was cut by 7 bases and J by 0 bases, with 9 bases left in between. In nucleotides, the CDR3 is TGTGCCAGCAATACAGGGTTGAACACTGAAGCTTTCTTT. This sequence encodes CASNTGLNTEAFF.

The chain carries TRBV19 and TRBJ2-7; the D gene is possibly TRBD1 (5 bases). The length of the CDR3 is 11 residues. CDR1 is LNHDA and CDR2 is SQIVND in the germline V gene (reference sequence). Deletions cut 11 bases from V and 3 bases from J, with 11 bases between. CDR3 sequence (DNA): TGTGCCGTCGGACAATTCTACGAGCAGTACTTC. Encoded protein: CAVGQFYEQYF.

This rearrangement joins TRBV30 to TRBJ1-2; D gene ambiguous. V lost 8 bases, J lost 7 bases, and 29 bases lay in between. Germline V lookup: CDR1 GTSNPN, CDR2 SVGIG (reference sequence). The CDR3 spans 16 residues. This chain's CDR3 is CAMRKVWNGRIGGYTF. CDR3 sequence (DNA): TGTGCCATGCGAAAGGTGTGGAATGGTCGAATCGGTGGCTACACCTTC.

CDR3 nucleotides: TGTGCCAGCAGCTTAGCGACCGGGAACACCGGGGAGCTGTTTTTT. Translated: CASSLATGNTGELFF. The chain employs TRBV7-2 and TRBJ2-2; D is unresolved. Deletions cut 0 bases from V and 1 base from J, with 6 bases between. The CDR3 runs to 15 residues. Germline lookup yields CDR1 SGHTA and CDR2 FQGNSA. Full variable domain (remainder filled in from reference TRBV7-2 and TRBJ2-2): GAGVSQSPSNKVTEKGKDVELRCDPISGHTALYWYRQSLGQGLEFLIYFQGNSAPDKSGLPSDRFSAERTGGSVSTLTIQRTQQEDSAVYLCASSLATGNTGELFFGEGSRLTVL.

The chain links TRBV18 to TRBJ1-4; TRBD1 aligns across 8 bases. The CDR3 runs 14 residues. Germline-derived CDR1 and CDR2 are KGHSH and LQKENI. V gave up 3 bases and J gave up 8 bases; unmatched junction bases: 5. The DNA for the CDR3 is TGTGCCAGCTCACCGGACAGGGTTTTAGAAAAACTGTTTTTT. It is translated as CASSPDRVLEKLFF.

The chain carries TRBV28 and TRBJ1-2; TRBD1 matches 7 bases. The CDR3 consists of 12 residues. Per the germline V gene, CDR1 is MDHEN and CDR2 is SYDVKM. The junction had 5 bases not matched to a gene; V was cut back by 6 bases and J by 7 bases. The CDR3 bases are TGTGCCAGCAGCGACAGGGTGGGTGGCTACACCTTC. Protein: CASSDRVGGYTF.